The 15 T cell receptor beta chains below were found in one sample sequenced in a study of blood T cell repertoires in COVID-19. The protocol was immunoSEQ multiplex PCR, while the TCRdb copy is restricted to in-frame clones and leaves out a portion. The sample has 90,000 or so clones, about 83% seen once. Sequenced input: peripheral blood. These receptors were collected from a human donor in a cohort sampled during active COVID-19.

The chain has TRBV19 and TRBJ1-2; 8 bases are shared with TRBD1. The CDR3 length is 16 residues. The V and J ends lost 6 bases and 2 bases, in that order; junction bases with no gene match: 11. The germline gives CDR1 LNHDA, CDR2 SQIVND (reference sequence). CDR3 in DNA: TGTGCCAGTAGCTACCAGATGCGACAGGGGAACTATGGCTACACCTTC. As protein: CASSYQMRQGNYGYTF.

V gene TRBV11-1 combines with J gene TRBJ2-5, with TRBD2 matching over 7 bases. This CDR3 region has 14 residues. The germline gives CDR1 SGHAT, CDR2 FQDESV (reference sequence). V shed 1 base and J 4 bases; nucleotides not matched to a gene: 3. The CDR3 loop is CASSLGTRGETQYF. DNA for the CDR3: TGTGCCAGCAGCTTAGGGACTAGAGGAGAGACCCAGTACTTC.

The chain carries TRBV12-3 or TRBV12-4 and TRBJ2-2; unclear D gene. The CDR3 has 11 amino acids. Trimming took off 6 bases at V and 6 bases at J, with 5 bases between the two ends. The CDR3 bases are TGTGCCAGCAGCCTTTCCGGGGAGCTGTTTTTT. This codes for CASSLSGELFF.

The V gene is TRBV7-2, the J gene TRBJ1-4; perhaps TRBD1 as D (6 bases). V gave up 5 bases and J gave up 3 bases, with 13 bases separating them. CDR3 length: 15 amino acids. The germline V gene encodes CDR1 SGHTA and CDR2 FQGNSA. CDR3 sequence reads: CASSPGAGANEKLFF. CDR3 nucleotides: TGTGCCAGCAGCCCAGGGGCAGGGGCTAATGAAAAACTGTTTTTT.

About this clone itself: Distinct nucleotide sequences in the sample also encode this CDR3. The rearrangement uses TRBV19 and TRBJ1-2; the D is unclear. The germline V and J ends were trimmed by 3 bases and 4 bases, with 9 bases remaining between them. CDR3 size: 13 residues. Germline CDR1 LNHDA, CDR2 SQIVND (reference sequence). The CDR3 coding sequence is TGTGCCAGTAGTATTGGTGAGGGCTATGGCTACACCTTC. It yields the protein CASSIGEGYGYTF.

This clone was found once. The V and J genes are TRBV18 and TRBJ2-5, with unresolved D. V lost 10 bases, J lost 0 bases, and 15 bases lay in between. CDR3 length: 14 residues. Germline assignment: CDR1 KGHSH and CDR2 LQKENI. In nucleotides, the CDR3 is TGTGCCACCCTACGGCAGGCAGACCAAGAGACCCAGTACTTC. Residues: CATLRQADQETQYF.

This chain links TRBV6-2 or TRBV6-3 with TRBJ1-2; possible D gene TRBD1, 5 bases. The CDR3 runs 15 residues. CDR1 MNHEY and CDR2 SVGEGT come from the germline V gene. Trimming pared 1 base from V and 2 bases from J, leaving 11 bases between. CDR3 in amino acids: CASSYWRDANYGYTF. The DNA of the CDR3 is TGTGCCAGCAGTTACTGGCGGGACGCGAACTATGGCTACACCTTC.

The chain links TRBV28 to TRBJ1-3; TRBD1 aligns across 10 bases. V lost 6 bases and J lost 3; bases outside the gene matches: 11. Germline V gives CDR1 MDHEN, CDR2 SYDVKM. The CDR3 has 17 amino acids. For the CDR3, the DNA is TGTGCCAGCAGACGCCCGGGACAGGGGAGGGTTGGAAACACCATATATTTT. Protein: CASRRPGQGRVGNTIYF.

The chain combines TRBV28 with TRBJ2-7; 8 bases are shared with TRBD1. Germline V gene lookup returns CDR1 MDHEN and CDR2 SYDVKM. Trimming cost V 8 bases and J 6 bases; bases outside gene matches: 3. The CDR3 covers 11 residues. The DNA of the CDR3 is TGTGCCAGCGCTACAGGGGGCGAGCAGTACTTC. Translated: CASATGGEQYF.

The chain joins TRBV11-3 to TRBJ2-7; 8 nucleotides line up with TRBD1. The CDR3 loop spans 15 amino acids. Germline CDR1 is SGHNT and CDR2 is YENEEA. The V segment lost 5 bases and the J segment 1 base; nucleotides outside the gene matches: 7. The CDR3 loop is CASSTGQGRSYEQYF. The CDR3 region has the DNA TGTGCCAGCAGCACCGGACAGGGCAGGTCCTACGAGCAGTACTTC.

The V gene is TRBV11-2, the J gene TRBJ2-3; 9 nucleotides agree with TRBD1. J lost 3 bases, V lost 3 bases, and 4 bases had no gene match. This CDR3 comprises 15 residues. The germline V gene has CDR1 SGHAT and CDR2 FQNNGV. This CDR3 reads CASSFGTGRTDTQYF. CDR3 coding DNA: TGTGCCAGCAGCTTTGGGACAGGGAGAACAGATACGCAGTATTTT.

CDR3 coding DNA: TGTGCCAGCAGACCTACAGGGGACCAGCCCCAGCATTTT. It is translated as CASRPTGDQPQHF. This rearrangement joins TRBV6-2 or TRBV6-3 to TRBJ1-5; 7 bases are a match to TRBD1. V dropped 6 bases and J dropped 7; count of bases not matched to a gene: 6. CDR1 is MNHEY, CDR2 SVGEGT, per germline. The CDR3 consists of 13 residues.

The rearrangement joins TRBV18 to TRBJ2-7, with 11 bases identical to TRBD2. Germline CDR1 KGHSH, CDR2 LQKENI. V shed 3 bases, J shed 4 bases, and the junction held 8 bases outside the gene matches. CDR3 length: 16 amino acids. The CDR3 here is CASSPTGLAVTYEQYF. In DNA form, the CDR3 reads TGTGCCAGCTCACCGACGGGACTAGCGGTTACGTACGAGCAGTACTTC. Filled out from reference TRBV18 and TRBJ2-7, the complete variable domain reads NAGVMQNPRHLVRRRGQEARLRCSPMKGHSHVYWYRQLPEEGLKFMVYLQKENIIDESGMPKERFSAEFPKEGPSILRIQQVVRGDSAAYFCASSPTGLAVTYEQYFGPGTRLTVT.

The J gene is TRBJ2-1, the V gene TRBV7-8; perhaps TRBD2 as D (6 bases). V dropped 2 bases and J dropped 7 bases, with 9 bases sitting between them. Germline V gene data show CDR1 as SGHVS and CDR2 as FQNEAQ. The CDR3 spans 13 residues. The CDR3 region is CASSLRDWNEQFF. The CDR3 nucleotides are TGTGCCAGCAGCTTACGGGACTGGAATGAGCAGTTCTTC.

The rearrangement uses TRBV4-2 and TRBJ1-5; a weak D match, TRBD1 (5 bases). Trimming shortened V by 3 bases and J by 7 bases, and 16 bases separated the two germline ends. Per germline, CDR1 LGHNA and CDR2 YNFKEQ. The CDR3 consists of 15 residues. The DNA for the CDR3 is TGTGCCAGCAGCCAGGGGCCGGGGGGTGAGCAGCCCCAGCATTTT. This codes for CASSQGPGGEQPQHF.